Given below is one TCR beta chain in context. There are 12 residues in the CDR3. The V gene's germline CDR1 is SQVTM and CDR2 ANQGSEA. After removal of 6 bases from V and 2 bases from J, the junction contained 4 bases not matched to a gene. The data stem from a study of blood T cell repertoires in COVID-19. In the study overall: T cells, B-cell-depleted T cells, or PBMCs supplied cDNA or gDNA.

Clones were read by immunoSEQ multiplex PCR, and TCRdb kept only the in-frame ones, dropping some. The sample gives more than 80,000 clones, roughly 72% of which show up once; approximately 23% is in the top ten. The receptor's source is a woman between 55 and 75 years old in a cohort sampled during active or convalescent COVID-19. Sequenced: peripheral blood. The chain combines TRBV29-1 with TRBJ2-7, with 7 positions matching TRBD1. CDR3 coding DNA: TGCAGCGTCAACAGGGGCACCTACGAGCAGTACTTC. Translating it yields CSVNRGTYEQYF.